Shown below are 19 T cell receptor beta chains from a single sample sequenced in a study of spatial heterogeneity in lung cancer. The time point was: sample taken at primary tumor resection. Each CDR3 protein is one row after TCRdb ran MiXCR on the 5' RACE reads. The table has tens of thousands of distinct CDR3 sequences, roughly 6.5% seen once; the top ten hold approximately 30%. Sequencing was performed on PBMCs, taken at surgery. The origin of the receptors is a female donor with early-stage non-small cell lung cancer.

This clonotype has at least ten counts. The genes are TRBV3-1 and TRBJ1-1; 10 bases map to TRBD1. The trim removed 4 bases at V and 4 bases at J, leaving 6 bases unmatched. The length of the CDR3 is 15 residues. Germline V gives CDR1 LGHDT, CDR2 YNNKEL (reference sequence). The CDR3 loop is CASSRRQGAGTEAFF. DNA of the CDR3: TGTGCCAGCAGCCGTCGACAGGGGGCCGGCACTGAAGCTTTCTTT. The full variable domain, in which reference TRBV3-1 and TRBJ1-1 provide the parts outside the CDR3, is DTAVSQTPKYLVTQMGNDKSIKCEQNLGHDTMYWYKQDSKKFLKIMFSYNNKELIINETVPNRFSPKSPDKAHLNLHINSLELGDSAVYFCASSRRQGAGTEAFFGQGTRLTVV.

This clonotype was picked up many times. The CDR3 DNA is TGCAGCGCCACCGGGCGGGAGGCTAGTTACGAGCAGTACTTC. Its protein is CSATGREASYEQYF. The genes are TRBV29-1 and TRBJ2-7; 8 bases fit TRBD2. The germline V gene has CDR1 SQVTM and CDR2 ANQGSEA. The CDR3 runs 14 residues. The ends lost 7 bases at V and 4 bases at J; junction bases unmatched: 12.

Ten or more counts support this clonotype. V gene TRBV6-5 combines with J gene TRBJ1-5, with D possibly matching TRBD1 (5 bases). The CDR3 has 12 residues. The ends were cut back, 6 bases at V and 14 bases at J, with 17 bases in the middle. The germline gives CDR1 MNHEY, CDR2 SVGAGI. The CDR3 nucleotides are TGTGCCAGCAGCAGGGTTAGTGGGGTGGAGCATTTT. It translates to CASSRVSGVEHF.

The chain joins TRBV30 to TRBJ1-2, with no clear D. The CDR3 loop spans 13 amino acids. Germline-derived CDR1 and CDR2 are GTSNPN and SVGIG (reference sequence). V was pared by 0 bases and J by 3 bases, with 8 bases between. The CDR3 here is CAWSVQLYYGYTF. The DNA for the CDR3 is TGTGCCTGGAGTGTACAACTGTACTATGGCTACACCTTC. Filled out from reference TRBV30 and TRBJ1-2, the complete variable domain reads SQTIHQWPATLVQPVGSPLSLECTVEGTSNPNLYWYRQAAGRGLQLLFYSVGIGQISSEVPQNLSASRPQDRQFILSSKKLLLSDSGFYLCAWSVQLYYGYTFGSGTRLTVV.

V gene TRBV5-4 combines with J gene TRBJ2-5; TRBD2 agrees at 8 bases. This CDR3 comprises 17 residues. The germline CDR1 and CDR2 sequences are SGHNT and YYREEE (reference sequence). Trimming took 7 bases from V and 5 from J; bases not matched to a gene: 19. CDR3 region: CASAPTSAYLSGETQYF. In nucleotides, the CDR3 is TGTGCCAGCGCCCCGACTAGCGCCTATTTAAGCGGGGAGACCCAGTACTTC. Together with reference TRBV5-4 and TRBJ2-5, the CDR3 gives the full variable domain: ETGVTQSPTHLIKTRGQQVTLRCSSQSGHNTVSWYQQALGQGPQFIFQYYREEENGRGNFPPRFSGLQFPNYSSELNVNALELDDSALYLCASAPTSAYLSGETQYFGPGTRLLVL.

This clonotype appeared a few times. The rearrangement links TRBV5-1 to TRBJ2-1; D gene uncertain. The length of the CDR3 is 11 residues. Trimming stripped 0 bases from V and 10 bases from J, with 5 bases between. CDR1 and CDR2 (germline): SGHRS, YFSETQ. The chain's CDR3 is CASSLVEEQFF. In DNA form, the CDR3 reads TGCGCCAGCAGCTTGGTCGAAGAGCAGTTCTTC.

In the case of this clonotype: This may stem from a read error, because a much larger clone lies one nucleotide away. DNA of the CDR3: TGTGCCAGCAGCGTAGACTCGTATCGGAACAATGAGCAGTTCTTC. This gives the protein CASSVDSYRNNEQFF. J is TRBJ2-1 and V is TRBV9, with D unclear. Germline V gene sequence: CDR1 SGDLS, CDR2 YYNGEE. V was trimmed by 0 bases and J by 5 bases, leaving 12 bases between them. CDR3 length equals 15 residues. Together with reference TRBV9 and TRBJ2-1, the CDR3 gives the full variable domain: DSGVTQTPKHLITATGQRVTLRCSPRSGDLSVYWYQQSLDQGLQFLIQYYNGEERAKGNILERFSAQQFPDLHSELNLSSLELGDSALYFCASSVDSYRNNEQFFGPGTRLTVL.

This clonotype came up many times. The chain is built from TRBV20-1 and TRBJ2-3, with a tentative D call TRBD2 (6 bases). CDR3 length: 14 amino acids. Germline CDR1 is DFQATT and CDR2 is SNEGSKA (reference sequence). V was clipped by 3 bases and J by 6 bases, with 16 bases between them. CDR3 protein: CSASRDLEGDTQYF. As DNA, the CDR3 is TGCAGTGCTAGTCGGGACCTGGAGGGGGATACGCAGTATTTT.

The table lists this clonotype with a few counts. This sequence joins TRBV3-1 and TRBJ1-1; D unclear. The CDR3 totals 14 residues. Germline lookup yields CDR1 LGHDT and CDR2 YNNKEL (reference sequence). The V end lost 0 bases, the J end lost 6 bases, and 11 bases lay between the germline ends. The CDR3 coding sequence is TGTGCCAGCAGCCAAGAACCCCCAGCGGCTGAAGCTTTCTTT. Its protein product is CASSQEPPAAEAFF.

This sequence joins TRBV5-1 and TRBJ2-1; the D gene could be TRBD1 or TRBD2 (5 bases each). Germline CDR1 SGHRS, CDR2 YFSETQ. Trimming took off 0 bases at V and 9 bases at J, with 13 bases between the two ends. The CDR3 totals 14 residues. The CDR3 loop is CASSLVAPGGEQFF. The DNA for the CDR3 is TGCGCCAGCAGCTTGGTTGCCCCTGGGGGTGAGCAGTTCTTC.

This clonotype was seen at least ten times. The chain uses TRBV29-1 and TRBJ2-1; D is unclear. CDR3 length equals 12 residues. Trimming shortened V by 4 bases and J by 5 bases, and 9 bases separated the two germline ends. Germline V gene data show CDR1 as SQVTM and CDR2 as ANQGSEA. The CDR3, as DNA: TGCAGCGTTGGGGTCCAGGACAATGAGCAGTTCTTC. Translating gives CSVGVQDNEQFF.

This clonotype was found many times. The rearrangement uses TRBV3-1 and TRBJ2-7; 9 bases agree with TRBD1. CDR1 and CDR2 (germline): LGHDT, YNNKEL (reference sequence). The CDR3 runs to 13 residues. V trimming: 5 bases; J trimming: 4 bases; junction bases outside the gene matches: 3. CDR3 sequence: CASSYGQGYEQYF. The CDR3 DNA reads as TGTGCCAGCAGCTACGGACAGGGGTACGAGCAGTACTTC.

Ten or more counts support this clonotype. This chain uses TRBV20-1 with TRBJ2-7; D is unclear. Germline V gene lookup returns CDR1 DFQATT and CDR2 SNEGSKA (reference sequence). The germline V and J ends were trimmed by 1 base and 3 bases, with 10 bases remaining between them. The CDR3 contains 13 residues. The CDR3 DNA follows: TGCAGTGCTAGAGTCGGCAGTCTCTACGAGCAGTACTTC. This translates into CSARVGSLYEQYF.

There are many counts of this clonotype. The chain uses TRBV10-3 and TRBJ2-7; unclear D gene. The V end was cut by 3 bases, the J end by 2 bases, with 14 bases between. The germline gives CDR1 ENHRY, CDR2 SYGVKD. The length of the CDR3 is 15 residues. The DNA for the CDR3 is TGTGCCATCAGTGAAGGTCAGGTGCCCCCCTACGAGCAGTACTTC. Encoded protein: CAISEGQVPPYEQYF.

This clonotype was counted a few times. V is TRBV6-2 or TRBV6-3 and J is TRBJ2-1; tentative D call: TRBD2 (5 bases). The V end was cut by 2 bases, the J end by 2 bases, with 10 bases between. Germline V gene data show CDR1 as MNHEY and CDR2 as SVGEGT. The CDR3 has 15 residues. The CDR3: CASSYMEETYNEQFF. The CDR3 nucleotides are TGTGCCAGCAGTTACATGGAGGAAACCTACAATGAGCAGTTCTTC.

The chain employs TRBV6-2 or TRBV6-3 and TRBJ2-3; 15 nucleotides match TRBD2. Trimming at V came to 2 bases and at J to 2 bases, leaving 14 bases not matched to a gene. CDR1 MNHEY and CDR2 SVGEGT come from the germline V gene. The CDR3 covers 21 residues. The CDR3 DNA follows: TGTGCCAGCAGTTACCCCAGCGTCTGGACTAGCGGGAGGGCAGACACAGATACGCAGTATTTT. Amino acid sequence: CASSYPSVWTSGRADTDTQYF.

At least ten counts were recorded for this clonotype. The genes are TRBV29-1 and TRBJ2-3; D is unresolved. Germline values: CDR1 SQVTM, CDR2 ANQGSEA. The CDR3 is 11 amino acids. Trimming removed 6 bases at V and 4 bases at J, with 8 bases between. The CDR3 bases are TGCAGCGTAAAGACCGCAGATACGCAGTATTTT. Translation gives CSVKTADTQYF.

This clonotype was observed at least ten times. V gene TRBV6-5 combines with J gene TRBJ2-7; 7 bases are shared with TRBD2. The J segment lost 4 bases and the V segment lost 0 bases, leaving 6 bases of the junction unmatched. CDR3 size: 15 residues. The germline V gene has CDR1 MNHEY and CDR2 SVGAGI. CDR3 sequence (DNA): TGTGCCAGCAGTTACTCGACAAAGCGGGGATACGAGCAGTACTTC. This translates into CASSYSTKRGYEQYF.

In its sample, this clonotype ranks as medium-sized. The chain carries TRBV28 and TRBJ2-1; 9 nucleotides line up with TRBD2. This CDR3 is 17 amino acids long. V shed 4 bases and J 8 bases; nucleotides not matched to a gene: 15. Germline CDR1 is MDHEN and CDR2 is SYDVKM. CDR3 in DNA: TGTGCCAGCAGTTCTCCTAGCGGGAACGGCTTGAGGGATGAGCAGTTCTTC. Translated, it gives CASSSPSGNGLRDEQFF.